These 30 T cell receptor beta chains share one sample of origin, sequenced in a study of control samples from healthy donors and cancer patients. Generated by immunoSEQ multiplex PCR, the TCRdb table keeps only in-frame clones and is missing some. Found here are about 140,000 clones, 75% to 90% of them singletons; the top ten hold approximately 9.4%. Sequenced input: blood. Receptor source: a woman aged 25 to 45 in good health.

Turning to this clone: This sample includes further DNA sequences coding for the same CDR3. The rearrangement links TRBV30 to TRBJ2-7, with no clear D. This CDR3 is built from 11 residues. Trimming stripped 1 base from V and 5 bases from J, with 6 bases between. Germline V gene data show CDR1 as GTSNPN and CDR2 as SVGIG (reference sequence). CDR3 region: CAWSGRDEQYF. The CDR3 DNA reads TGTGCCTGGAGTGGTAGGGACGAGCAGTACTTC.

The chain has TRBV19 and TRBJ1-5; the D is unclear. CDR3 length: 16 amino acids. V lost 3 bases, J lost 4 bases, and 16 bases lay in between. CDR1 is LNHDA and CDR2 is SQIVND in the germline V gene (reference sequence). The CDR3 DNA reads as TGTGCCAGTAGTATCGCAAACAGTTTCCCTAATCAGCCCCAGCATTTT. Amino acid sequence: CASSIANSFPNQPQHF. The full variable domain, in which reference TRBV19 and TRBJ1-5 provide the parts outside the CDR3, is DGGITQSPKYLFRKEGQNVTLSCEQNLNHDAMYWYRQDPGQGLRLIYYSQIVNDFQKGDIAEGYSVSREKKESFPLTVTSAQKNPTAFYLCASSIANSFPNQPQHFGDGTRLSIL.

The chain employs TRBV28 and TRBJ1-4, with 9 bases that match TRBD1. The CDR3 loop spans 15 amino acids. Germline values: CDR1 MDHEN, CDR2 SYDVKM. The ends lost 3 bases at V and 7 bases at J; junction bases unmatched: 6. The CDR3 loop is CASSFRDRVVEKLFF. DNA of the CDR3: TGTGCCAGCAGTTTTAGGGACAGGGTGGTTGAAAAACTGTTTTTT.

This rearrangement joins TRBV30 to TRBJ1-1; 7 bases are a match to TRBD1. V dropped 1 base and J dropped 6; count of bases not matched to a gene: 8. This CDR3 has 14 amino acids. Germline CDR1 GTSNPN, CDR2 SVGIG (reference sequence). The CDR3 spells CAWSEGSRGAEAFF. CDR3 DNA: TGTGCCTGGAGTGAGGGGTCCAGGGGGGCTGAAGCTTTCTTT.

The rearrangement joins TRBV9 to TRBJ1-6, with 9 positions matching TRBD1. The CDR3 runs to 17 residues. V shed 4 bases, J shed 9 bases, and the junction held 14 bases outside the gene matches. CDR1 SGDLS and CDR2 YYNGEE come from the germline V gene. In DNA form, the CDR3 reads TGTGCCAGCAGCTCCCTCCCGGGGACAGGGCAAGGTTCACCCCTCCACTTT. Its protein product is CASSSLPGTGQGSPLHF. Based on the CDR3 plus reference TRBV9 and TRBJ1-6, the full variable domain is DSGVTQTPKHLITATGQRVTLRCSPRSGDLSVYWYQQSLDQGLQFLIQYYNGEERAKGNILERFSAQQFPDLHSELNLSSLELGDSALYFCASSSLPGTGQGSPLHFGNGTRLTVT.

The chain employs TRBV7-2 and TRBJ2-5; maybe TRBD1 (6 bases). Germline-derived CDR1 and CDR2 are SGHTA and FQGNSA. The V and J ends lost 5 bases and 1 base respectively, with 14 bases between them. This CDR3 contains 15 residues. The CDR3 nucleotides are TGTGCCAGCAGCATATTCAGGGGACCCCAAGAGACCCAGTACTTC. Its protein is CASSIFRGPQETQYF. Combining the CDR3 with reference TRBV7-2 and TRBJ2-5 gives the whole variable domain GAGVSQSPSNKVTEKGKDVELRCDPISGHTALYWYRQSLGQGLEFLIYFQGNSAPDKSGLPSDRFSAERTGGSVSTLTIQRTQQEDSAVYLCASSIFRGPQETQYFGPGTRLLVL.

The chain joins TRBV20-1 to TRBJ2-7, with 9 positions matching TRBD2. This CDR3 contains 14 residues. Germline CDR1 is DFQATT and CDR2 is SNEGSKA (reference sequence). V lost 3 bases, J lost 4 bases, and 7 bases stayed unmatched. The CDR3 spells CSASSLAGEYEQYF. CDR3 nucleotide sequence: TGCAGTGCTAGTAGCTTAGCGGGAGAATACGAGCAGTACTTC.

The V call is TRBV10-3, the J call TRBJ2-7; 11 bases fit TRBD2. Germline lookup yields CDR1 ENHRY and CDR2 SYGVKD. Trimming at V came to 8 bases and at J to 0 bases, leaving 6 bases not matched to a gene. The CDR3 is 15 amino acids. DNA for the CDR3: TGTGCCATCCGGACTAGCGGGCCTAGCTCCTACGAGCAGTACTTC. Protein: CAIRTSGPSSYEQYF.

The CDR3 DNA sequence: TGTGCCAGCAGCGGTGGACTAGCGGGGGGCACAGATACGCAGTATTTT. Residues: CASSGGLAGGTDTQYF. The chain combines TRBV9 with TRBJ2-3; the match to TRBD2 covers 13 bases. The V and J ends lost 3 bases and 1 base, in that order; junction bases with no gene match: 2. CDR3 length equals 16 residues. Per germline, CDR1 SGDLS and CDR2 YYNGEE. Filled out from reference TRBV9 and TRBJ2-3, the complete variable domain reads DSGVTQTPKHLITATGQRVTLRCSPRSGDLSVYWYQQSLDQGLQFLIQYYNGEERAKGNILERFSAQQFPDLHSELNLSSLELGDSALYFCASSGGLAGGTDTQYFGPGTRLTVL.

This chain links TRBV19 with TRBJ2-1; TRBD2 aligns across 8 bases. The CDR3 extends over 15 amino acids. V trimming: 7 bases; J trimming: 4 bases; junction bases outside the gene matches: 9. Germline V gene sequence: CDR1 LNHDA, CDR2 SQIVND (reference sequence). CDR3 protein: CASTPRTSGYNEQFF. For the CDR3, the DNA is TGTGCCAGTACCCCGCGAACTAGCGGATACAATGAGCAGTTCTTC. The entire variable domain, with the rest obtained from reference TRBV19 and TRBJ2-1, is as follows: DGGITQSPKYLFRKEGQNVTLSCEQNLNHDAMYWYRQDPGQGLRLIYYSQIVNDFQKGDIAEGYSVSREKKESFPLTVTSAQKNPTAFYLCASTPRTSGYNEQFFGPGTRLTVL.

This chain uses TRBV19 with TRBJ1-2; no clear D. CDR3 size: 14 residues. The V end lost 3 bases, the J end lost 5 bases, and 13 bases lay between the germline ends. CDR1 and CDR2 from the germline V gene are LNHDA and SQIVND (reference sequence). The CDR3, as DNA: TGTGCCAGTAGTATCGGAGCGAACACTTATGGCTACACCTTC. Protein sequence: CASSIGANTYGYTF.

This sequence joins TRBV19 and TRBJ1-5; TRBD1 matches 8 bases. Germline trimming cut 6 bases from V and 4 bases from J; bases unmatched to any gene: 5. This CDR3 is built from 14 residues. Germline values: CDR1 LNHDA, CDR2 SQIVND (reference sequence). CDR3 region: CASRRTGNNQPQHF. In nucleotides, the CDR3 is TGTGCCAGTAGGAGGACAGGGAATAATCAGCCCCAGCATTTT. Variable domain in full (rest from reference TRBV19 and TRBJ1-5): DGGITQSPKYLFRKEGQNVTLSCEQNLNHDAMYWYRQDPGQGLRLIYYSQIVNDFQKGDIAEGYSVSREKKESFPLTVTSAQKNPTAFYLCASRRTGNNQPQHFGDGTRLSIL.

DNA of the CDR3: TGTGCCAGCAGTTTATTGGGCAGGGCCCTTGGGGAGACCCAGTACTTC. Translation: CASSLLGRALGETQYF. The genes are TRBV27 and TRBJ2-5; maybe TRBD1 (5 bases). This CDR3 has 16 amino acids. Germline-derived CDR1 and CDR2 are MNHEY and SMNVEV (reference sequence). Between the trimmed V and J ends, which lost 1 base and 5 bases, there was a span of 17 bases.

This chain uses TRBV6-5 with TRBJ1-1; the match to TRBD1 covers 7 bases. Germline V lookup: CDR1 MNHEY, CDR2 SVGAGI. The CDR3 is 15 residues long. J was trimmed by 5 bases and V by 5 bases; bases with no gene match: 11. The CDR3 bases are TGTGCCAGCAGTCCGATCCGACAGGGTCGGACTGAAGCTTTCTTT. This translates into CASSPIRQGRTEAFF.

This chain uses TRBV19 with TRBJ2-2, with D perhaps being TRBD1 or TRBD2 (7 bases each). This CDR3 is 12 amino acids long. CDR1 is LNHDA, CDR2 SQIVND, per germline (reference sequence). The V and J ends lost 11 bases and 5 bases respectively, with 12 bases between them. The CDR3 loop is CAGQGGTGELFF. In nucleotides, the CDR3 is TGTGCCGGTCAGGGGGGGACCGGGGAGCTGTTTTTT.

The chain recombines TRBV10-1 with TRBJ2-7; D is possibly TRBD1 (5 bases). The V and J ends lost 3 bases and 7 bases respectively, with 16 bases between them. Per the germline V gene, CDR1 is WNHNN and CDR2 is SYGVQD (reference sequence). The CDR3 consists of 14 residues. The CDR3 DNA sequence: TGCGCCAGCAGTGACTTTCAGGGCCCAGGGGAGCAGTACTTC. It specifies CASSDFQGPGEQYF.

The chain carries TRBV15 and TRBJ1-2; a weak D match, TRBD1 (5 bases). The CDR3 runs to 14 residues. CDR1 LNHNV and CDR2 YYDKDF come from the germline V gene (reference sequence). The V end was cut by 5 bases, the J end by 2 bases, with 12 bases between. The chain's CDR3 is CATSLGERNYGYTF. The DNA for the CDR3 is TGTGCCACCAGCCTGGGGGAGAGGAACTATGGCTACACCTTC.

V gene TRBV5-1 combines with J gene TRBJ1-2; 9 bases are a match to TRBD1. The CDR3 is 15 residues long. The ends lost 4 bases at V and 2 bases at J; junction bases unmatched: 6. CDR1 and CDR2 (germline): SGHRS, YFSETQ. CDR3 nucleotide sequence: TGCGCCAGCAGCGCATCCGGGACAGGGAACTATGGCTACACCTTC. It yields the protein CASSASGTGNYGYTF.

This rearrangement joins TRBV20-1 to TRBJ2-3; D gene ambiguous. Per the germline V gene, CDR1 is DFQATT and CDR2 is SNEGSKA (reference sequence). The V gene lost 7 bases and the J gene lost 4 bases, with 9 bases spanning the gap. CDR3 size: 11 residues. CDR3 sequence reads: CSVGSPDTQYF. The CDR3 DNA follows: TGCAGTGTTGGTAGCCCAGATACGCAGTATTTT.

Turning to this clone: The same CDR3 also results from other DNA sequences found in this sample. The chain couples TRBV29-1 to TRBJ1-2; 8 bases are shared with TRBD1. This CDR3 is 13 amino acids long. Trimming cost V 6 bases and J 3 bases; bases outside gene matches: 6. Germline V gene sequence: CDR1 SQVTM, CDR2 ANQGSEA. The CDR3 sequence is CSVGQGADYGYTF. DNA of the CDR3: TGCAGCGTCGGCCAGGGGGCCGACTATGGCTACACCTTC. Based on the CDR3 plus reference TRBV29-1 and TRBJ1-2, the full variable domain is SAVISQKPSRDICQRGTSLTIQCQVDSQVTMMFWYRQQPGQSLTLIATANQGSEATYESGFVIDKFPISRPNLTFSTLTVSNMSPEDSSIYLCSVGQGADYGYTFGSGTRLTVV.

The chain links TRBV11-1 to TRBJ2-1, with TRBD2 matching 11 bases. Germline trimming cut 6 bases from V and 5 bases from J; bases unmatched to any gene: 9. This CDR3 is built from 16 residues. Germline CDR1 is SGHAT and CDR2 is FQDESV (reference sequence). DNA of the CDR3: TGTGCCAGCAGTCGTAGTAGCGGGAGGGGGCACAATGAGCAGTTCTTC. This gives the protein CASSRSSGRGHNEQFF.

J is TRBJ2-1 and V is TRBV11-1; a weak D match, TRBD2 (6 bases). V was shortened by 1 base and J by 3 bases, with 10 bases between the two germline ends. The CDR3 consists of 15 residues. Germline CDR1 SGHAT, CDR2 FQDESV (reference sequence). CDR3 sequence: CASSLDPGSYNEQFF. CDR3 coding DNA: TGTGCCAGCAGCTTAGATCCCGGGAGCTACAATGAGCAGTTCTTC.

The chain joins TRBV11-3 to TRBJ2-3, with 9 bases identical to TRBD1. V gave up 2 bases and J gave up 4 bases; unmatched junction bases: 7. Germline CDR1 is SGHNT and CDR2 is YENEEA. CDR3 length equals 16 residues. The CDR3 spells CASSLRGQGTSDTQYF. CDR3 in DNA: TGTGCCAGCAGCTTAAGGGGACAGGGCACCTCAGATACGCAGTATTTT.

The sample holds a few counts of this clone. V gene TRBV2 combines with J gene TRBJ1-6; 8 nucleotides line up with TRBD1. The V segment lost 4 bases and the J segment 6 bases; nucleotides outside the gene matches: 8. There are 16 residues in the CDR3. CDR1 and CDR2 from the germline V gene are SNHLY and FYNNEI. The CDR3: CASSAQLTGANSPLHF. Here the CDR3 DNA reads TGTGCCAGCAGTGCTCAGTTGACAGGGGCTAATTCACCCCTCCACTTT.

In its sample, this clone was seen once. The chain carries TRBV5-1 and TRBJ2-3, with D maybe TRBD2 (5 bases). Germline V lookup: CDR1 SGHRS, CDR2 YFSETQ. The length of the CDR3 is 15 residues. V lost 6 bases and J 2 bases, leaving 16 bases between the germline ends. CDR3 amino acids: CASILDSADTDTQYF. The CDR3, as DNA: TGCGCCAGCATCCTTGATAGCGCCGACACAGATACGCAGTATTTT.

The genes are TRBV10-2 and TRBJ1-1; TRBD1 matches at 7 bases. The junction had 4 bases not matched to a gene; V was cut back by 7 bases and J by 8 bases. CDR1 and CDR2 (germline): WSHSY, SAAADI. The CDR3 runs to 11 residues. The CDR3 coding sequence is TGCGCCAGCAAGGGGGCAAAGGAAGCTTTCTTT. Encoded protein: CASKGAKEAFF.

V usage is TRBV7-2 and J usage is TRBJ2-1, with 8 positions matching TRBD2. Germline V lookup: CDR1 SGHTA, CDR2 FQGNSA. The CDR3 spans 16 residues. V was pared by 2 bases and J by 4 bases, with 7 bases of the junction left unmatched. The CDR3: CASSLSLLAAYNEQFF. Here the CDR3 DNA reads TGTGCCAGCAGCTTAAGTCTACTAGCGGCTTACAATGAGCAGTTCTTC.

This clone is a singleton in its sample. The same CDR3 can be traced to other DNA sequences in this sample. The chain uses TRBV2 and TRBJ2-7, with D possibly matching TRBD2 (6 bases). Trimming took off 7 bases at V and 7 bases at J, with 20 bases between the two ends. Germline V gene data show CDR1 as SNHLY and CDR2 as FYNNEI. The CDR3 covers 14 residues. CDR3 sequence (DNA): TGTGCCAGCATCGCAGGGACTGCGTCAAGGGAGCAGTACTTC. Its protein product is CASIAGTASREQYF.

The chain carries TRBV30 and TRBJ2-3; 7 bases align to TRBD1. The CDR3 contains 14 residues. The junction had 6 bases not matched to a gene; V was cut back by 2 bases and J by 4 bases. Looked up from germline, CDR1 is GTSNPN and CDR2 is SVGIG (reference sequence). The CDR3 region is CAWSPQGVADTQYF. The DNA for the CDR3 is TGTGCCTGGAGTCCCCAGGGGGTGGCAGATACGCAGTATTTT.

The rearrangement links TRBV6-5 to TRBJ1-5; D gene unclear. Germline CDR1 reads MNHEY; CDR2 reads SVGAGI. V was trimmed by 7 bases and J by 6 bases, leaving 16 bases between them. The CDR3 contains 14 residues. CDR3 loop: CASILEVGVQPQHF. The CDR3 DNA follows: TGTGCCAGCATCCTCGAGGTTGGTGTTCAGCCCCAGCATTTT.